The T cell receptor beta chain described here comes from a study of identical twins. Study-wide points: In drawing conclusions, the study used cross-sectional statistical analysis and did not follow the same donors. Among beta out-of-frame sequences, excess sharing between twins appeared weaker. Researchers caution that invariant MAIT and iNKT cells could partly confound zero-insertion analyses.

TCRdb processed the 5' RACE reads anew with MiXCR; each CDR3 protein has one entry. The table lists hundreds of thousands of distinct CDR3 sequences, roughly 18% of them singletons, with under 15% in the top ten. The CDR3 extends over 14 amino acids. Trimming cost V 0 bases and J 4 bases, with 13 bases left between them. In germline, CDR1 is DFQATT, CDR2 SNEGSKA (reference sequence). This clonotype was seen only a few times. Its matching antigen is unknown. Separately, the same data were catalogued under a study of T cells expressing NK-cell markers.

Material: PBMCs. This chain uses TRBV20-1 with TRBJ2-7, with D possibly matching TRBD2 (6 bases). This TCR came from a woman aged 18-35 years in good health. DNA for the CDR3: TGCAGTGCTAGAGACACTAGCCGTCATTACGAGCAGTACTTC. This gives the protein CSARDTSRHYEQYF.